This T cell receptor beta chain was observed in a study of response to subunit inactivated influenza vaccine. General study points: Few additional T cells are recruited per seasonal influenza vaccination, authors suggested.

About this clonotype itself: Its antigen is unknown.

MiXCR, run by TCRdb on the RT-PCR reads, gives a single entry per CDR3 protein. The table lists 590,000 or so distinct CDR3 sequences, 13% to 15% of them singletons. The starting material was PBMCs from blood, obtained less than 15 days before vaccination. This receptor was taken from a man aged 50 to 60 who received an inactivated influenza vaccine.

The CDR3 coding sequence is TGTGCCAGCAGCTCCCTAGCCGGGACAGGCTCCTACGAGCAGTACTTC. Its protein product is CASSSLAGTGSYEQYF. The rearrangement links TRBV5-6 to TRBJ2-7; 8 bases are a match to TRBD1. The junction had 8 bases not matched to a gene; V was cut back by 3 bases and J by 0 bases. Germline assignment: CDR1 SGHDT and CDR2 YYEEEE. This CDR3 spans 16 amino acids.